These 26 T cell receptor beta chains were sequenced from one sample in a study of CD8+ T cells in alopecia areata. cDNA reverse transcribed from extracted RNA served as the sequencing template. Libraries were prepared by immunoSEQ multiplex PCR; TCRdb keeps only in-frame clonotypes and omits some of them. The sample shows roughly 150,000 clones, about two thirds of them seen only once. Source material: CD8+ T cells sorted from blood. The receptors here all came from a human donor in good health.

The J gene is TRBJ2-7, the V gene TRBV29-1, with D perhaps TRBD1 or TRBD2 (5 bases each). Germline V gene sequence: CDR1 SQVTM, CDR2 ANQGSEA. This CDR3 comprises 12 residues. The CDR3 DNA is TGCAGTGCTTTGACAGCGGTTTACGAGCAGTACTTC. Translation gives CSALTAVYEQYF.

The chain recombines TRBV14 with TRBJ2-3, with 8 bases aligning to TRBD2. With 4 bases clipped from V and 3 bases from J, the junction kept 3 bases outside the gene matches. Looked up from germline, CDR1 is SGHDN and CDR2 is FVKESK. The CDR3 length is 14 residues. The CDR3 sequence is CASSRAGGTDTQYF. CDR3 DNA sequence: TGTGCCAGCAGCCGGGCGGGAGGAACAGATACGCAGTATTTT.

V gene TRBV5-1 combines with J gene TRBJ2-1; 9 nucleotides agree with TRBD2. V trimming: 6 bases; J trimming: 7 bases; junction bases outside the gene matches: 8. CDR3 length: 14 amino acids. The V gene's germline CDR1 is SGHRS and CDR2 YFSETQ. The CDR3 nucleotides are TGCGCCAGCACAGCTAGCGGGGCGAGGAATGAGCAGTTCTTC. Protein: CASTASGARNEQFF.

V usage is TRBV29-1 and J usage is TRBJ2-3; 7 nucleotides line up with TRBD2. The CDR3 loop spans 13 amino acids. CDR1 is SQVTM and CDR2 is ANQGSEA in the germline V gene. V dropped 6 bases and J dropped 2; count of bases not matched to a gene: 5. CDR3 region: CSVASGDTDTQYF. The CDR3 coding sequence is TGCAGCGTGGCTAGCGGTGACACAGATACGCAGTATTTT.

The chain links TRBV30 to TRBJ1-1; no reliable D call. Trimming stripped 3 bases from V and 8 bases from J, with 7 bases between. Germline V CDR1 and CDR2: GTSNPN, SVGIG (reference sequence). This CDR3 has 10 residues. Here the CDR3 DNA reads TGTGCCTGGAGCGGAGGGGAAGCTTTCTTT. Translated: CAWSGGEAFF.

This clone was counted between two and nine times. V and J are TRBV23-1 and TRBJ2-3; 11 nucleotides match TRBD2. TRBV23-1 is flagged as an ORF with uncertain function. Losses at the gene ends were 3 bases for V and 3 bases for J; bases not matched to a gene: 5. The CDR3 is 16 amino acids. This CDR3 reads CASSQPSSGRTDTQYF. The CDR3 DNA is TGCGCCAGCAGTCAGCCTTCTAGCGGGAGGACAGATACGCAGTATTTT.

This clone was observed a few times. V gene TRBV28 combines with J gene TRBJ2-1; tentative D call: TRBD1 (5 bases). Trimming left V 8 bases short and J 5 bases short, with 10 bases between. The germline V gene encodes CDR1 MDHEN and CDR2 SYDVKM. This CDR3 is 12 amino acids long. CDR3 nucleotide sequence: TGTGCCAGCGGTAGGGGCAACAATGAGCAGTTCTTC. Its protein is CASGRGNNEQFF.

This chain joins TRBV13 and TRBJ2-7; D is unclear. Germline CDR1 PRHDT, CDR2 FYEKMQ (reference sequence). The CDR3 loop spans 13 amino acids. V was trimmed by 1 base and J by 2 bases, leaving 6 bases between them. This CDR3 is CASSLETTYEQYF. The CDR3 nucleotides are TGTGCCAGCAGCTTAGAGACCACCTACGAGCAGTACTTC.

The chain has TRBV7-9 and TRBJ1-5, with D perhaps TRBD1 (5 bases). Germline CDR1 is SEHNR and CDR2 is FQNEAQ (reference sequence). With 5 bases removed from V and 6 bases from J, the gap between germline ends came to 8 bases. The CDR3 is made up of 12 amino acids. CDR3 sequence (DNA): TGTGCCAGCAGCGATGGGGCTCAGCCCCAGCATTTT. It translates to CASSDGAQPQHF. The whole variable domain, remainder taken from reference TRBV7-9 and TRBJ1-5, is DTGVSQNPRHKITKRGQNVTFRCDPISEHNRLYWYRQTLGQGPEFLTYFQNEAQLEKSRLLSDRFSAERPKGSFSTLEIQRTEQGDSAMYLCASSDGAQPQHFGDGTRLSIL.

The rearrangement uses TRBV9 and TRBJ2-1; weak D call: TRBD2 (5 bases). CDR1 is SGDLS, CDR2 YYNGEE, per germline. There are 16 residues in the CDR3. The V end was cut by 2 bases, the J end by 0 bases, with 12 bases between. CDR3 in amino acids: CASSVQSGSSYNEQFF. CDR3 sequence (DNA): TGTGCCAGCAGCGTCCAAAGCGGCAGCTCCTACAATGAGCAGTTCTTC.

This clone was seen a few times. The chain has TRBV30 and TRBJ1-2; no definite D call. With 8 bases removed from V and 8 bases from J, the gap between germline ends came to 15 bases. CDR1 is GTSNPN, CDR2 SVGIG, per germline (reference sequence). This CDR3 comprises 11 residues. DNA of the CDR3: TGTGCCCTGGAGACGGTGGCAGGCTACACCTTC. This translates into CALETVAGYTF.

This clone showed up just once. This sequence joins TRBV4-1 and TRBJ1-1; 8 bases are a match to TRBD1. With V trimmed by 4 bases and J by 1 base, 2 bases remained unmatched. CDR1 and CDR2 (germline): MGHRA, YSYEKL. The CDR3 is 14 amino acids. CDR3 loop: CASSRGTGNTEAFF. The CDR3 DNA follows: TGCGCCAGCAGCCGAGGGACAGGGAACACTGAAGCTTTCTTT.

The chain couples TRBV7-2 to TRBJ2-1; 8 positions match TRBD2. V shed 5 bases, J shed 10 bases, and the junction held 13 bases outside the gene matches. Germline values: CDR1 SGHTA, CDR2 FQGNSA. This CDR3 contains 15 residues. The chain's CDR3 is CASSHTGTRAREQFF. The CDR3 DNA is TGTGCCAGCAGCCATACCGGGACTAGGGCCCGAGAGCAGTTCTTC.

The V and J genes are TRBV27 and TRBJ1-5; D is ambiguous. This CDR3 spans 13 amino acids. The germline gives CDR1 MNHEY, CDR2 SMNVEV (reference sequence). The germline V and J ends were trimmed by 5 bases and 8 bases, with 13 bases remaining between them. CDR3 region: CASSLVWREPQHF. The CDR3 DNA reads TGTGCCAGCAGTCTAGTTTGGCGGGAGCCCCAGCATTTT.

This clone came up a few times. The chain employs TRBV10-2 and TRBJ2-7; 7 bases match TRBD2. There are 13 residues in the CDR3. The ends lost 5 bases at V and 6 bases at J; junction bases unmatched: 7. Germline V gives CDR1 WSHSY, CDR2 SAAADI. The CDR3 protein is CASSPAGLGEQYF. CDR3 DNA sequence: TGCGCCAGCAGTCCAGCGGGATTAGGCGAGCAGTACTTC.

V usage is TRBV13 and J usage is TRBJ1-4; 7 positions match TRBD1. J gave up 8 bases and V 4 bases, and 7 bases lay outside the gene matches. This CDR3 has 14 residues. Per germline, CDR1 PRHDT and CDR2 FYEKMQ (reference sequence). This CDR3 reads CASSSQGPGEKLFF. The DNA of the CDR3 is TGTGCCAGCAGCTCACAGGGGCCGGGGGAAAAACTGTTTTTT. Based on the CDR3 plus reference TRBV13 and TRBJ1-4, the full variable domain is AAGVIQSPRHLIKEKRETATLKCYPIPRHDTVYWYQQGPGQDPQFLISFYEKMQSDKGSIPDRFSAQQFSDYHSELNMSSLELGDSALYFCASSSQGPGEKLFFGSGTQLSVL.

CDR3 DNA: TGTGCCAGCAGCGTAGGGTCAACACGGATGGAGACCCAGTACTTC. It translates to CASSVGSTRMETQYF. The V call is TRBV9, the J call TRBJ2-5, with unresolved D. Germline lookup yields CDR1 SGDLS and CDR2 YYNGEE. The CDR3 length is 15 residues. Trimming shortened V by 0 bases and J by 5 bases, and 14 bases separated the two germline ends.

The V gene is TRBV11-2, the J gene TRBJ2-3; 10 nucleotides align to TRBD1. The CDR3 length is 16 residues. J gave up 3 bases and V 5 bases, and 8 bases lay outside the gene matches. Per the germline V gene, CDR1 is SGHAT and CDR2 is FQNNGV. CDR3 protein: CASSDHPGQGTDTQYF. The CDR3 DNA reads as TGTGCCAGCAGCGATCATCCGGGACAGGGGACAGATACGCAGTATTTT.

This clone was detected ten times or more. The chain links TRBV28 to TRBJ2-1; D is ambiguous. From germline, CDR1 is MDHEN and CDR2 SYDVKM. V lost 7 bases and J 8 bases, leaving 9 bases between the germline ends. There are 11 residues in the CDR3. The CDR3 sequence: CASTGDDEQFF. DNA of the CDR3: TGTGCCAGCACCGGCGACGATGAGCAGTTCTTC.

The table lists this clone with a few counts. The rearrangement uses TRBV30 and TRBJ2-5; D is possibly TRBD1 or TRBD2 (5 bases each). CDR1 and CDR2 from the germline V gene are GTSNPN and SVGIG (reference sequence). Trimming took 5 bases from V and 2 from J, leaving 15 bases between them. The CDR3 contains 14 residues. The CDR3 loop is CAWGTGTAQETQYF. CDR3 in DNA: TGTGCCTGGGGAACCGGGACGGCACAAGAGACCCAGTACTTC.

The rearrangement links TRBV29-1 to TRBJ2-5; TRBD2 matches at 9 bases. Near its end, the DNA agrees better with TRBJ2-7, so the J call may be wrong. The germline V gene encodes CDR1 SQVTM and CDR2 ANQGSEA. The CDR3 covers 15 residues. This chain's CDR3 is CSVEEWREGSYEQYF. CDR3 coding DNA: TGCAGCGTTGAAGAGTGGCGGGAGGGATCCTACGAGCAGTACTTC.

CDR3 nucleotides: TGTGCCTGGAGTCCCCCCAGGGCGCTGGCTGAAGCTTTCTTT. This sequence encodes CAWSPPRALAEAFF. The gene calls are TRBV30 and TRBJ1-1; perhaps TRBD1 as D (5 bases). The CDR3 extends over 14 amino acids. Germline V gene sequence: CDR1 GTSNPN, CDR2 SVGIG (reference sequence). Trimming shortened V by 2 bases and J by 6 bases, and 16 bases separated the two germline ends.

This clone was seen only once. This chain connects TRBV15 to TRBJ1-4; tentatively, D is TRBD1 (6 bases). Germline CDR1 reads LNHNV; CDR2 reads YYDKDF (reference sequence). The CDR3 runs to 12 residues. V lost 7 bases, J lost 5 bases, and 8 bases lay in between. CDR3 loop: CATITGNEKLFF. CDR3 nucleotides: TGTGCCACCATTACAGGGAATGAAAAACTGTTTTTT.

J is TRBJ2-2 and V is TRBV9; D might be TRBD1 (5 bases). The CDR3 covers 16 residues. CDR1 SGDLS and CDR2 YYNGEE come from the germline V gene. V lost 0 bases to trimming and J lost 0 bases, with 9 bases between them. CDR3 DNA sequence: TGTGCCAGCAGCGTAGACAGGAGTGCGAACACCGGGGAGCTGTTTTTT. Protein sequence: CASSVDRSANTGELFF.

This clone was detected only a few times. The chain couples TRBV5-4 to TRBJ2-5, with 11 nucleotides matching TRBD2. V lost 5 bases to trimming and J lost 4 bases; unmatched junction nucleotides: 4. In germline, CDR1 is SGHNT, CDR2 YYREEE (reference sequence). This CDR3 has 14 amino acids. CDR3 protein: CASREGTSGETQYF. CDR3 nucleotides: TGTGCCAGCAGAGAAGGGACTAGCGGAGAGACCCAGTACTTC.

The V and J genes are TRBV29-1 and TRBJ2-5; TRBD2 is a possible D gene (5 bases). Germline V gene sequence: CDR1 SQVTM, CDR2 ANQGSEA. V shed 5 bases and J shed 3 bases, with 13 bases lying between them. The CDR3 spans 13 residues. The CDR3 nucleotides are TGCAGCGTTTTATGGACTCAAAAAGAGACCCAGTACTTC. It specifies CSVLWTQKETQYF.